The 3 T cell receptor beta chains below come from one sample, sequenced in a study of blood T cell repertoires in COVID-19. Using immunoSEQ multiplex PCR, the repertoire was profiled, and TCRdb retains in-frame clones only, with some absent. This sample has about 230,000 clones, with around 83% found just once. Sequencing was done on a sample of peripheral blood. Receptors originate from a man in his forties or fifties with acute or convalescent COVID-19.

The chain joins TRBV6-5 to TRBJ1-2; 9 positions match TRBD1. V lost 2 bases to trimming and J lost 7 bases; unmatched junction nucleotides: 8. This CDR3 has 15 amino acids. Germline CDR1 MNHEY, CDR2 SVGAGI. This chain's CDR3 is CASSYEGTGLGGYTF. For the CDR3, the DNA is TGTGCCAGCAGTTACGAAGGGACAGGGTTGGGTGGCTACACCTTC.

This clone showed up just once. The chain recombines TRBV7-2 with TRBJ2-3; no firm D call. Trimming left V 8 bases short and J 0 bases short, with 9 bases between. The CDR3 runs 13 residues. Looked up from germline, CDR1 is SGHTA and CDR2 is FQGNSA. The CDR3 here is CASRKLSTDTQYF. Written as DNA, the CDR3 is TGTGCCAGCCGTAAATTAAGCACAGATACGCAGTATTTT. The full variable domain, its missing parts supplied by reference TRBV7-2 and TRBJ2-3, is GAGVSQSPSNKVTEKGKDVELRCDPISGHTALYWYRQSLGQGLEFLIYFQGNSAPDKSGLPSDRFSAERTGGSVSTLTIQRTQQEDSAVYLCASRKLSTDTQYFGPGTRLTVL.

The chain combines TRBV28 with TRBJ2-5; 8 positions agree with TRBD2. Germline-derived CDR1 and CDR2 are MDHEN and SYDVKM. The CDR3 is 17 residues long. Trimming took 2 bases from V and 0 from J; bases not matched to a gene: 8. The CDR3 region is CASSLAASGWYQETQYF. CDR3 sequence (DNA): TGTGCCAGCAGTTTAGCGGCTAGCGGGTGGTACCAAGAGACCCAGTACTTC.